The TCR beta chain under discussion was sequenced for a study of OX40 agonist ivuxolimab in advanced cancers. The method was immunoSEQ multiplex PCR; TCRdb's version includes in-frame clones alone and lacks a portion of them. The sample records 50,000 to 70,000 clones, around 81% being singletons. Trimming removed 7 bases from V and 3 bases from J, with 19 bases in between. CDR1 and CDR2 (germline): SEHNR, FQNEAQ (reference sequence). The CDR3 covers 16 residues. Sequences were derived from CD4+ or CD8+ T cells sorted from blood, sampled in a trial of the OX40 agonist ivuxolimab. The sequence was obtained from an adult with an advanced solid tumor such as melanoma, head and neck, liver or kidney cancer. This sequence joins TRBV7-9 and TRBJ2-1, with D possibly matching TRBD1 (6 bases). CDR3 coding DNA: TGTGCCAGCATCCCGGGGAACAGGGCGGGCTACAATGAGCAGTTCTTC. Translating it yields CASIPGNRAGYNEQFF.